Sequencing of this T cell receptor (beta chain) was carried out in a study of glioma-infiltrating T cells. In the study overall: Around 1 million peripheral T cells were targeted at roughly 4.5- to 11-fold coverage.

Per germline, CDR1 LGHDT and CDR2 YNNKEL (reference sequence). Deletions cut 1 base from V and 2 bases from J, with 20 bases between. The CDR3 is made up of 18 amino acids. Study-wide results and limits: Patients with low tissue-blood divergence carried a signature set of shared blood CDR3 motifs. Only very few CDR3 sequences appeared in both tissue and blood. Gliomas, especially low-grade, showed above-expected tissue-blood divergence; non-neoplastic patients showed below.

Amplification of TCR alpha and beta CDR3 regions from RNA used iRepertoire nested multiplex PCR. TCRdb re-called the multiplex PCR reads with MiXCR, one entry per CDR3 protein. The sample has approximately 400,000 distinct CDR3 sequences, about two fifths seen once. This clonotype appeared a few times. Its target is not known. The chain recombines TRBV3-1 with TRBJ1-2; D perhaps matches TRBD1 (5 bases). Sequenced: glioma tissue, nonneoplastic brain tissue, or PBMCs (not recorded which). The TCR originated in a human donor with low-grade glioma or glioblastoma, undergoing nonglioma brain surgery, or in good health (not recorded which). CDR3 sequence: CASSQGWTSSDRNYGYTF. CDR3 nucleotides: TGTGCCAGCAGCCAAGGTTGGACAAGTTCTGACCGAAACTATGGCTACACCTTC.